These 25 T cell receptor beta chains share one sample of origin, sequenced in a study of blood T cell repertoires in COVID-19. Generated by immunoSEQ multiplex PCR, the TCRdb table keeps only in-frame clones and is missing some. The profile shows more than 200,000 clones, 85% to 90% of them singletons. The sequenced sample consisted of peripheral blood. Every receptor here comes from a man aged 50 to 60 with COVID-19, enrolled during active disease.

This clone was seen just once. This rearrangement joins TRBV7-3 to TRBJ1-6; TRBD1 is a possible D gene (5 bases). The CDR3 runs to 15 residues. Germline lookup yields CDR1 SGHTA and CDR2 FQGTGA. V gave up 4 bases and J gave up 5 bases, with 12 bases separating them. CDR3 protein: CASSSYRPNNSPLHF. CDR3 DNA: TGTGCCAGCAGCTCCTACAGGCCCAATAATTCACCCCTCCACTTT.

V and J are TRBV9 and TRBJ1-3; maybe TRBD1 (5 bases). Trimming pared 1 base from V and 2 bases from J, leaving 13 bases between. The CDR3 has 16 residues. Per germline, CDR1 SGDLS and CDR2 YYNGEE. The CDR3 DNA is TGTGCCAGCAGCGTACAGGGCAGAGGAACTGGAAACACCATATATTTT. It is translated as CASSVQGRGTGNTIYF.

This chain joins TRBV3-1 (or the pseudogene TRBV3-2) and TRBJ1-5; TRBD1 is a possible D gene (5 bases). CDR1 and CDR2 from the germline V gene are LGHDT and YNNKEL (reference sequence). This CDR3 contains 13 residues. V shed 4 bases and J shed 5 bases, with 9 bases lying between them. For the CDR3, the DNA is TGTGCCAGCAGCCTAGGGACTGATCAGCCCCAGCATTTT. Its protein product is CASSLGTDQPQHF.

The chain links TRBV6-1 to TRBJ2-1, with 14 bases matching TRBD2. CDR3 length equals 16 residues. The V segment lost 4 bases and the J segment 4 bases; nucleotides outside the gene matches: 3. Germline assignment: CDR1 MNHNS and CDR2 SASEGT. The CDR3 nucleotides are TGTGCCAGCAGTGGGGGGACTAGCGGGGGATACAATGAGCAGTTCTTC. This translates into CASSGGTSGGYNEQFF.

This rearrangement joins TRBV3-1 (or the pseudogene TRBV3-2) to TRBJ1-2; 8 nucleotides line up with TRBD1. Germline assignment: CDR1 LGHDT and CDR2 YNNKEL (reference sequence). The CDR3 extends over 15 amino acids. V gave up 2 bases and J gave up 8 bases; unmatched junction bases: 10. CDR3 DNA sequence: TGTGCCAGCAGCCAACTACCGGAGACAGGGGTCGGCTACACCTTC. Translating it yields CASSQLPETGVGYTF.

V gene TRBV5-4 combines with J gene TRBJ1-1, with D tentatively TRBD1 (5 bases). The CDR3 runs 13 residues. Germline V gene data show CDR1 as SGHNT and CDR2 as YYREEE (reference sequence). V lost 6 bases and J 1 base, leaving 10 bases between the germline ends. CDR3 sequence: CASKRGTNTEAFF. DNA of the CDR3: TGTGCCAGCAAGCGGGGGACGAACACTGAAGCTTTCTTT.

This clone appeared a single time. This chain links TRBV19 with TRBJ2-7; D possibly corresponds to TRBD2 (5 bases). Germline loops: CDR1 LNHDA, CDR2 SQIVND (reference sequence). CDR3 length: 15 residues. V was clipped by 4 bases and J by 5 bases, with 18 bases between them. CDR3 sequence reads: CASSTRGLPAHEQYF. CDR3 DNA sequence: TGTGCCAGTAGTACGAGAGGACTCCCCGCTCACGAGCAGTACTTC.

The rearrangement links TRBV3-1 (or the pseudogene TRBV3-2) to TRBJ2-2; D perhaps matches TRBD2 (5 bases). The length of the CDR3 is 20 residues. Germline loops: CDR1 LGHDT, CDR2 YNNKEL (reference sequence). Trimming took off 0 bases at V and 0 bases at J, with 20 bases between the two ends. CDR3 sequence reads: CASSQDLSGVVGANTGELFF. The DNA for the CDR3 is TGTGCCAGCAGCCAAGATCTGTCTGGGGTAGTGGGAGCGAACACCGGGGAGCTGTTTTTT.

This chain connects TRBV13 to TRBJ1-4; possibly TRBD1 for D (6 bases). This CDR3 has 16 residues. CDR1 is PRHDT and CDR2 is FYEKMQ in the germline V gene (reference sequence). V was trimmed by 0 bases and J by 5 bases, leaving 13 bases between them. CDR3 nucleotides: TGTGCCAGCAGCTTAGGCCACACAGGGTCCAATGAAAAACTGTTTTTT. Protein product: CASSLGHTGSNEKLFF.

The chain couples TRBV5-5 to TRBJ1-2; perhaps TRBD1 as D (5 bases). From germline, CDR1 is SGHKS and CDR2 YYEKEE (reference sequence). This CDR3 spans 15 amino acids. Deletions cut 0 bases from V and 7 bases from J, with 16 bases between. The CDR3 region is CASSLDGQPGVGYTF. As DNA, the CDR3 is TGTGCCAGCAGCTTGGATGGTCAGCCGGGGGTTGGCTACACCTTC.

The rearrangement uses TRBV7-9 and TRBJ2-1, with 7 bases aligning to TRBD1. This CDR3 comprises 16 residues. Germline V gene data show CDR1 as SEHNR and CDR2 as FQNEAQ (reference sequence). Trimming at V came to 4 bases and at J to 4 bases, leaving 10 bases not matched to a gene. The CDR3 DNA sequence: TGTGCCAGCAGCTCCTCCGGGACAGCCCTATACAATGAGCAGTTCTTC. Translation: CASSSSGTALYNEQFF.

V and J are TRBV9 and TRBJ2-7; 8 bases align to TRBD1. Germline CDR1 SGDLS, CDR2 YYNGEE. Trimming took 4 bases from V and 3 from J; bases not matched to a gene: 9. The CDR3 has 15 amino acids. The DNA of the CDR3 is TGTGCCAGCAGCCCCCAGGGGGCTGACAACTACGAGCAGTACTTC. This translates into CASSPQGADNYEQYF.

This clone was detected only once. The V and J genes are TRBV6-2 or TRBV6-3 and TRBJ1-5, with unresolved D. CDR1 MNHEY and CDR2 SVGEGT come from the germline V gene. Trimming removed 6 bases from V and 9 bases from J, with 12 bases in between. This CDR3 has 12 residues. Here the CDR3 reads CASSPPGVPQHF. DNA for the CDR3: TGTGCCAGCAGCCCTCCGGGTGTGCCCCAGCATTTT.

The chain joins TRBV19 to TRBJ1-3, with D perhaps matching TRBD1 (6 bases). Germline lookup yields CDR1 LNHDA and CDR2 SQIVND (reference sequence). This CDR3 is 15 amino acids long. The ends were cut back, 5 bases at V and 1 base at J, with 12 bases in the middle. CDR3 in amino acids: CASSPTGSSGNTIYF. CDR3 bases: TGTGCCAGTAGTCCTACAGGGTCGTCTGGAAACACCATATATTTT.

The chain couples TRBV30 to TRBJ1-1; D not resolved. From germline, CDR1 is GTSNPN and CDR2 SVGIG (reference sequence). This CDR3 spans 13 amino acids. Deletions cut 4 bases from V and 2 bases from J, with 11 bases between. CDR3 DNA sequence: TGTGCCTGGACCCGGGTCCTCAACACTGAAGCTTTCTTT. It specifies CAWTRVLNTEAFF.

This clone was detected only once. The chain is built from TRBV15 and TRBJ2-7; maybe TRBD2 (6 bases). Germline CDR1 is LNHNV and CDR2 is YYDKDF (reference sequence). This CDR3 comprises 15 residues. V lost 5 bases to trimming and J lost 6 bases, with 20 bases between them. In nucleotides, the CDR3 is TGTGCCACCAGCCCTCCGGGACTGCTGACGGTCGAGCAGTACTTC. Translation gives CATSPPGLLTVEQYF.

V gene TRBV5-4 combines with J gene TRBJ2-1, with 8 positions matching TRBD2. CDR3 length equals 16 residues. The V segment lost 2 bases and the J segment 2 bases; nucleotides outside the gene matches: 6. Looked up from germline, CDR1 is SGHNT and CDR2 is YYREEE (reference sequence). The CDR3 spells CASSFSSGSTYNEQFF. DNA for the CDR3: TGTGCCAGCAGCTTCTCCAGCGGGAGCACCTACAATGAGCAGTTCTTC.

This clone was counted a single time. The CDR3 here is CASNPGQGRETQYF. For the CDR3, the DNA is TGTGCCAGCAACCCGGGACAGGGCCGAGAGACCCAGTACTTC. The chain combines TRBV6-6 with TRBJ2-5; 9 nucleotides line up with TRBD1. The germline V gene has CDR1 MNHNY and CDR2 SVGAGI (reference sequence). The CDR3 is 14 residues long. V shed 7 bases and J 4 bases; nucleotides not matched to a gene: 7.

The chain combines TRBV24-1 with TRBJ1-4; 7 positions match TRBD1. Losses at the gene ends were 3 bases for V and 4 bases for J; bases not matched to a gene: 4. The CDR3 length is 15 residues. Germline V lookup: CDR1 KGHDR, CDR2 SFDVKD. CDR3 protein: CATSDAGTDNEKLFF. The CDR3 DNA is TGTGCCACCAGTGATGCAGGGACAGATAATGAAAAACTGTTTTTT.

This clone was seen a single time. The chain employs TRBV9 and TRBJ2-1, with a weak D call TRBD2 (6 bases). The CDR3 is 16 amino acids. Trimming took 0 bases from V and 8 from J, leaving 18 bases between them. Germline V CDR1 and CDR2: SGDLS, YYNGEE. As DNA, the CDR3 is TGTGCCAGCAGCGTAGCTCAGTGGCGGGACGAGGATGAGCAGTTCTTC. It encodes CASSVAQWRDEDEQFF.

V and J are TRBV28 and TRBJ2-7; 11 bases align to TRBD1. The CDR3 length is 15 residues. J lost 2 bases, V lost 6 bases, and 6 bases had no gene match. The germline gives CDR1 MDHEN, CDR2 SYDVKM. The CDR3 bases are TGTGCCAGCAGGTCCCCGGGACAGGGGGCCTACGAGCAGTACTTC. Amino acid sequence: CASRSPGQGAYEQYF.

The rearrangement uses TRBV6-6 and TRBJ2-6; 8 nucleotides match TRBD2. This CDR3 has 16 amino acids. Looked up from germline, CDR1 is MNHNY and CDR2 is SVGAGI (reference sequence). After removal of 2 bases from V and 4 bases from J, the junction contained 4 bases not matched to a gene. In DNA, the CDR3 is TGTGCCAGCAGTTACGACGGGGGGGCCGGGGCCAACGTCCTGACTTTC. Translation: CASSYDGGAGANVLTF.

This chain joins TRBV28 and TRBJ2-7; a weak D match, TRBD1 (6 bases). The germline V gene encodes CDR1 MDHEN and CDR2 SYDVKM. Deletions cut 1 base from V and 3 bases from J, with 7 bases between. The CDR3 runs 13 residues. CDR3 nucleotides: TGTGCCAGCAGTTTATTGACAGGCTACGAGCAGTACTTC. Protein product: CASSLLTGYEQYF.

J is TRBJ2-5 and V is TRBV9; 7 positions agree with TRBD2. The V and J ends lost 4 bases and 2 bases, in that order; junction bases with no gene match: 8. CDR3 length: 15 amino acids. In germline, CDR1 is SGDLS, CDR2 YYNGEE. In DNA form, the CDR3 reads TGTGCCAGCAGCCCCCGTGGTAGCGGGCAAGAGACCCAGTACTTC. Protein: CASSPRGSGQETQYF.

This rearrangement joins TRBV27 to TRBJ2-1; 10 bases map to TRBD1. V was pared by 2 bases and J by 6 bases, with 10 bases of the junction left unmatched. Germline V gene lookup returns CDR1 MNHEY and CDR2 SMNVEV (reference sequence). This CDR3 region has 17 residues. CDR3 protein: CASSLGLGTGVPNEQFF. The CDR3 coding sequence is TGTGCCAGCAGTTTAGGTCTAGGGACAGGGGTCCCCAATGAGCAGTTCTTC.